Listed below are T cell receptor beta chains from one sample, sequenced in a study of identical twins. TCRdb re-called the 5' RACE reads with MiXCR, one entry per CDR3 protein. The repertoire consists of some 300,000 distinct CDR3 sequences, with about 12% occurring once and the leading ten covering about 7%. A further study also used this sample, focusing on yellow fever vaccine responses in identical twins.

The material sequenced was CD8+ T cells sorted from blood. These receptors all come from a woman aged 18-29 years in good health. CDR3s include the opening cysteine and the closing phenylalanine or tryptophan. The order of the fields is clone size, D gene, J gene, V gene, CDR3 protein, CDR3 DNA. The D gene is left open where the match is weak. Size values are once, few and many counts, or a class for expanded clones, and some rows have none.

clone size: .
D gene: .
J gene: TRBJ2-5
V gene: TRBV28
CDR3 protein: CASSPTTGTQEETQYF
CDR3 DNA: TGTGCCAGCAGTCCCACAACGGGGACCCAAGAAGAGACCCAGTACTTC

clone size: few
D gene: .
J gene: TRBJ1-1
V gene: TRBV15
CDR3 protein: CATSSASNLPTEAFF
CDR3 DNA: TGTGCCACCAGCAGTGCGTCAAACCTGCCAACTGAAGCTTTCTTT

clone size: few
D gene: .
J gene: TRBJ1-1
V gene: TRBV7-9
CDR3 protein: CASSGQKFPTEAFF
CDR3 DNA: TGTGCCAGCAGCGGACAGAAATTCCCCACTGAAGCTTTCTTT

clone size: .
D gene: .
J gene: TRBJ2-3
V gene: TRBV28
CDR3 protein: CASENLFTDTQYF
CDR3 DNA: TGTGCCAGCGAGAACCTGTTCACAGATACGCAGTATTTT

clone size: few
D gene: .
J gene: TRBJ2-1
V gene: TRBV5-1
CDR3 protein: CASTDDENRDNEQFF
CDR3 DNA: TGCGCCAGCACCGACGATGAGAACAGGGATAATGAGCAGTTCTTC

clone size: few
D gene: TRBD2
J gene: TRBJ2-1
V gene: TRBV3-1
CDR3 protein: CASSQESSGTHQFF
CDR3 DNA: TGTGCCAGCAGCCAAGAGAGTAGCGGGACCCACCAGTTCTTC

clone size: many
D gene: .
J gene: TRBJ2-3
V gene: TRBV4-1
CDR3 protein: CASSQEGSDTQYF
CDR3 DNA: TGCGCCAGCAGCCAAGAAGGGTCAGATACGCAGTATTTT

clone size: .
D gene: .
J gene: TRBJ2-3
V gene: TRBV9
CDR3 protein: CASSGGFSTDTQYF
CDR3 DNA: TGTGCCAGTAGCGGAGGATTTAGCACAGATACGCAGTATTTT

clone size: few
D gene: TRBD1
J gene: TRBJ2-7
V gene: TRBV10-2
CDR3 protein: CASSSTGDEQYF
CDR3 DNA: TGCGCCAGCAGTTCTACAGGGGACGAGCAGTACTTC

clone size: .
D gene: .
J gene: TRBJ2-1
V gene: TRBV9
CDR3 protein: CASSVYSDSYNEQFF
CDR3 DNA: TGTGCCAGCAGCGTATATAGCGACTCCTACAATGAGCAGTTCTTC

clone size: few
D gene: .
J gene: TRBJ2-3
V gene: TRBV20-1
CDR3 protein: CSAVPDSAPTDTQYF
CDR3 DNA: TGCAGTGCGGTCCCGGACTCAGCTCCCACAGATACGCAGTATTTT

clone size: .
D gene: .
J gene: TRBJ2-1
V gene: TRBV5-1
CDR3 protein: CASRRGGEQFF
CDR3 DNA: TGCGCCAGCAGAAGGGGTGGTGAGCAGTTCTTC

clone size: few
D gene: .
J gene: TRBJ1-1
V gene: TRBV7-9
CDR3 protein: CASSLGGGMNTEAFF
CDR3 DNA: TGTGCCAGCAGCTTAGGAGGGGGGATGAACACTGAAGCTTTCTTT

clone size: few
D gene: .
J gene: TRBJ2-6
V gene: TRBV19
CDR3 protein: CASRWGTAGANVLTF
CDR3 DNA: TGTGCCAGTAGATGGGGGACGGCCGGGGCCAACGTCCTGACTTTC